This T cell receptor (beta chain) was sequenced for a study of blood T cell repertoires in COVID-19. Profiled with immunoSEQ multiplex PCR; TCRdb holds only in-frame clones, not every one. The data contain under 250,000 clones, about 80% of them seen just once; the ten biggest clones take up 1.3%. The CDR3 covers 15 residues. After removal of 3 bases from V and 6 bases from J, the junction contained 4 bases not matched to a gene. The V gene's germline CDR1 is LNHNV and CDR2 YYDKDF (reference sequence). This TCR was recovered from a woman aged 40-49 years with acute COVID-19. The chain recombines TRBV15 with TRBJ2-1; 11 nucleotides line up with TRBD2. The sequenced material came from PBMCs or T cells enriched from blood (not recorded which). This chain's CDR3 is CATSSRLAGINEQFF. CDR3 in DNA: TGTGCCACCAGCAGCCGACTAGCGGGAATCAATGAGCAGTTCTTC.